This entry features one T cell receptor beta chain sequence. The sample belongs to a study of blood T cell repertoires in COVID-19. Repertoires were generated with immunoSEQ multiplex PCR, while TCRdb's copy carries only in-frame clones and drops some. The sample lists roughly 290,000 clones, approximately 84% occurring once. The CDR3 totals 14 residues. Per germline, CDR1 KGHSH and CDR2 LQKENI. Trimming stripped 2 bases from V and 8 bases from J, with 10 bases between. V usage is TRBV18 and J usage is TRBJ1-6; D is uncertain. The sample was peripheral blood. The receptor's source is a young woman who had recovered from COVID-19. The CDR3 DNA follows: TGTGCCAGCTCACCATTGTGGAGGGATTCACCCCTCCACTTT. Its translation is CASSPLWRDSPLHF.